This TCR beta chain was observed in a study of OX40 agonist ivuxolimab in advanced cancers. About the research overall: Prior checkpoint blockade (anti-PD-1, anti-PD-L1 or anti-CTLA-4) was permitted; around 39% had it. Three patients, one with hepatocellular carcinoma and two with cutaneous melanoma, achieved partial responses.

In the case of this clone: Its target is not known.

Excluded were patients having autoimmune disease history or systemic immunosuppression. Method: immunoSEQ multiplex PCR; TCRdb's copy keeps in-frame clones and lacks some. The profile shows roughly 74,000 clones, 92% of them singletons. General study results and limits: Expanded clones tended on average to be more numerous among CD8+ T cells than CD4+.

Germline V lookup: CDR1 SGDLS, CDR2 YYNGEE. The CDR3 has 13 residues. V lost 2 bases to trimming and J lost 7 bases; unmatched junction nucleotides: 1. Specimen: CD4+ or CD8+ T cells sorted from blood, collected in a trial of the OX40 agonist ivuxolimab. The receptor was derived from an adult with an advanced solid tumor such as melanoma, head and neck, liver or kidney cancer. V gene TRBV9 combines with J gene TRBJ2-1, with TRBD1 matching 9 bases. CDR3: CASSVDRGNEQFF. In nucleotides, the CDR3 is TGTGCCAGCAGCGTGGACAGGGGAAATGAGCAGTTCTTC.